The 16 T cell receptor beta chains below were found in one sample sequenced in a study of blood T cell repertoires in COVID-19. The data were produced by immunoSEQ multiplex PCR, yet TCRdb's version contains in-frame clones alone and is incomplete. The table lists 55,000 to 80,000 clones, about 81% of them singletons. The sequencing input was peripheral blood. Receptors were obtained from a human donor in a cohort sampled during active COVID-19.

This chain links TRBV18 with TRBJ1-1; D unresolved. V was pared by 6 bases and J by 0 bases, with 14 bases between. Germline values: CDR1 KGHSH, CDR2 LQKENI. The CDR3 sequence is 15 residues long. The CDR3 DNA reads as TGTGCCAGCTCTCGGGATCCGGGTCTGAACACTGAAGCTTTCTTT. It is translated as CASSRDPGLNTEAFF. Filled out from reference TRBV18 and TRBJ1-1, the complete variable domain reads NAGVMQNPRHLVRRRGQEARLRCSPMKGHSHVYWYRQLPEEGLKFMVYLQKENIIDESGMPKERFSAEFPKEGPSILRIQQVVRGDSAAYFCASSRDPGLNTEAFFGQGTRLTVV.

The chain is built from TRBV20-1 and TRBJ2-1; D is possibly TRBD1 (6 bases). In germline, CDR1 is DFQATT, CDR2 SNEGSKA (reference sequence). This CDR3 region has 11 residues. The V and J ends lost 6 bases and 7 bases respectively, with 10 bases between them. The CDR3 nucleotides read TGCAGTGCCCTACAGGGAAATGAGCAGTTCTTC. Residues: CSALQGNEQFF.

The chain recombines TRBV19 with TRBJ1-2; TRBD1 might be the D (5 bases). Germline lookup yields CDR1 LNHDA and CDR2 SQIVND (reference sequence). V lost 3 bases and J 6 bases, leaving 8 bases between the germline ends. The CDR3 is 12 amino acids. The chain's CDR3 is CASSIGGDGYTF. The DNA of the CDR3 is TGTGCCAGTAGTATTGGGGGGGATGGCTACACCTTC.

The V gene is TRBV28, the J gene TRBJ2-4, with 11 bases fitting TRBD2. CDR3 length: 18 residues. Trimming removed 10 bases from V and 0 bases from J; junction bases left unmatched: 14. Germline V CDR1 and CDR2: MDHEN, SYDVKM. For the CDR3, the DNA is TGTGCCACCACTACCGCCGGGACTAGCGGCCTAGCCAAAAACATTCAGTACTTC. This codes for CATTTAGTSGLAKNIQYF. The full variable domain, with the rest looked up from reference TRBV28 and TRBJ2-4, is DVKVTQSSRYLVKRTGEKVFLECVQDMDHENMFWYRQDPGLGLRLIYFSYDVKMKEKGDIPEGYSVSREKKERFSLILESASTNQTSMYLCATTTAGTSGLAKNIQYFGAGTRLSVL.

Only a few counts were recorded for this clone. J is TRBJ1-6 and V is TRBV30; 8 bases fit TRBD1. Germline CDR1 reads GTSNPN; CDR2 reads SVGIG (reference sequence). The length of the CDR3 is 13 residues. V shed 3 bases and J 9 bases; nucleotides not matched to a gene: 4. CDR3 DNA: TGTGCCTGGAGGTCAGGGGGCAGTTCACCCCTCCACTTT. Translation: CAWRSGGSSPLHF.

In DNA, the CDR3 is TGTGCCCTACCCCACGAGCAGTACTTC. This codes for CALPHEQYF. The chain joins TRBV6-6 to TRBJ2-7; D unclear. V dropped 11 bases and J dropped 5 bases, with 7 bases sitting between them. The CDR3 spans 9 residues. Germline CDR1 and CDR2: MNHNY and SVGAGI (reference sequence).

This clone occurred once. This chain's CDR3 is CAWSGGRVDEQYF. In DNA, the CDR3 is TGTGCCTGGAGTGGCGGCAGGGTCGACGAGCAGTACTTC. The J gene is TRBJ2-7, the V gene TRBV30, with TRBD1 as a possible D gene (5 bases). This CDR3 region has 13 residues. V was trimmed by 1 base and J by 5 bases, leaving 12 bases between them. Germline CDR1 GTSNPN, CDR2 SVGIG (reference sequence).

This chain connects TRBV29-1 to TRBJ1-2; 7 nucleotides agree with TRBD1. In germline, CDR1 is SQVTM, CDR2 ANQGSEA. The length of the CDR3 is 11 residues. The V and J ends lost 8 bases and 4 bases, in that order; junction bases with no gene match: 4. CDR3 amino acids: CSIRDSYGYTF. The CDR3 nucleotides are TGCAGCATCCGGGACAGCTATGGCTACACCTTC.

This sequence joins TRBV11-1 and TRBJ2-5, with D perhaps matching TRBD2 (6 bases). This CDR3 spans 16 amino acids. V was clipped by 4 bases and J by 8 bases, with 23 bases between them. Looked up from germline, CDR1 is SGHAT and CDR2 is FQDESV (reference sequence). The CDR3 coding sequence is TGTGCCAGCAGCTATGACCGCGGGACTCCTGGCGTAACCCAGTACTTC. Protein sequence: CASSYDRGTPGVTQYF.

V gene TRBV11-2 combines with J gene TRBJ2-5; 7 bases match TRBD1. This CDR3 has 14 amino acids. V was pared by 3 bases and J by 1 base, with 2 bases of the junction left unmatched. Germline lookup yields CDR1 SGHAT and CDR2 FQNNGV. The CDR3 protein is CASSLGQLQETQYF. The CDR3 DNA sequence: TGTGCCAGCAGCTTGGGACAGCTCCAAGAGACCCAGTACTTC.

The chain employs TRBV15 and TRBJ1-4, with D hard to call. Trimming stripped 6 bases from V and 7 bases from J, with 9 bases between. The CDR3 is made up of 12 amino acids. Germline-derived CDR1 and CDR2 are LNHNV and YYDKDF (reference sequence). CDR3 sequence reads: CATSKNSEKLFF. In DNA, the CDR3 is TGTGCCACCAGTAAAAACAGTGAAAAACTGTTTTTT.

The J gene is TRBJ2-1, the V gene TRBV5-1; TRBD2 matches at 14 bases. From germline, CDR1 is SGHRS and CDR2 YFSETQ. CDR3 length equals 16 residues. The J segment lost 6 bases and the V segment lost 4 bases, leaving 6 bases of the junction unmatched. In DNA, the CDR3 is TGCGCCAGCAGCCCCGGACTAGCGGGAGGAGCCAATGAGCAGTTCTTC. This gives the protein CASSPGLAGGANEQFF.

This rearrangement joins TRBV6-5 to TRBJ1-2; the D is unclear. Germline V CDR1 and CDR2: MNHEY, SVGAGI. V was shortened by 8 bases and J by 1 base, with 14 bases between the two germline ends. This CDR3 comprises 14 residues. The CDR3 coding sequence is TGTGCCAGCCGGCAGAATCGACTTAACTATGGCTACACCTTC. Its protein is CASRQNRLNYGYTF.

CDR3 DNA sequence: TGTGCCTCCCGACAGGGACCCGAGCAGGAGACCCAGTACTTC. It codes for CASRQGPEQETQYF. V gene TRBV2 combines with J gene TRBJ2-5, with 7 nucleotides matching TRBD1. V lost 11 bases to trimming and J lost 5 bases; unmatched junction nucleotides: 14. The CDR3 consists of 14 residues. Germline-derived CDR1 and CDR2 are SNHLY and FYNNEI.

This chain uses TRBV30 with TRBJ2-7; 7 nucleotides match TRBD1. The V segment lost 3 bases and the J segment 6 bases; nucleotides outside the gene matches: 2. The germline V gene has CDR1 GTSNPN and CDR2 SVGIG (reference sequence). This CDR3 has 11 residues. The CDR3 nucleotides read TGTGCCTGGAGGACAGGGATCGAGCAGTACTTC. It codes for CAWRTGIEQYF.

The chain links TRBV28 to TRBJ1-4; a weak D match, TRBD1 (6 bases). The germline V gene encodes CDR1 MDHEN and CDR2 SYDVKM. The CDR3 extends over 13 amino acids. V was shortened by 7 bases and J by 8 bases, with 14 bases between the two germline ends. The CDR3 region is CASKGGVGEKLFF. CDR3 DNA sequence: TGTGCCAGCAAGGGGGGGGTAGGGGAAAAACTGTTTTTT.